This T cell receptor (beta chain) was documented in a study of cytomegalovirus exposure and HLA in healthy donors. Across the whole study: T cells numbering around 190 million yielded some 120 million unique TCR beta sequences in an earlier analysis.

The PCR was carried out with 60 Vbeta primers and 13 Jbeta primers. Produced via immunoSEQ multiplex PCR; TCRdb's table is partial and in-frame only. This specimen shows under 200,000 clones; the ten leading clones hold 6.5%. The V segment lost 5 bases and the J segment 7 bases; nucleotides outside the gene matches: 5. This CDR3 comprises 14 residues. Germline V gene sequence: CDR1 SGHNT, CDR2 YENEEA. Sequencing used PBMCs. This clonotype was sampled from a man under 40 in good health and CMV-seronegative. This sequence joins TRBV11-3 and TRBJ1-6; 7 bases are a match to TRBD1. The chain's CDR3 is CASSQAGGNSPLHF. The DNA for the CDR3 is TGTGCCAGCAGCCAAGCAGGGGGGAATTCACCCCTCCACTTT.